This record concerns one TCR beta chain sequence. The sample holds a few counts of this clone. The antigen it recognizes is unknown. Per-nucleotide qualities are absent, and no much larger clonotype sits a single base away. These data are taken from a study of T cell responses to AZD1222 COVID-19 vaccine (dated by TCRdb to the early 2020s). Describing the broader study: AZD1222 recipients given second doses at about 4 weeks or at about 12 weeks were pooled, since spike-specific TCR depth and breadth were not found to differ between the two schedules. TCR sequencing was performed for fewer than 250 trial participants, of whom approximately 200 were given two doses of AZD1222 and approximately 25 were given two doses of MenACWY control vaccine. Trial participants were enrolled into age subgroups of 18-55, 56-69 and 70-plus years, which contained 148, 28 and 57 TCR-sequenced participants, respectively. General findings and caveats noted by the study authors: Reportedly, almost half of the unique spike-specific TCRs recognized epitopes lying outside the regions that are mutated in the B.1.351 and B.1.1.7 variants. Because no day 14 peak-response samples were available, the repertoires could be characterized only after the peak T cell response. Most participants were white British and females outnumbered males, and the authors suggested that clonal diversity may have been underestimated. After two AZD1222 doses, spike-specific TCR breadth and depth were significantly higher than at day 0 and than in MenACWY recipients. The 56-69-year group was small, and its depth increase did not reach significance, likely because of low power. Vaccine-associated CD4 TCRs spanned the whole spike protein, with dominant responses in regions 160-218 and 743-854. Conclusions about previously exposed vaccinees are limited because only five to seven AZD1222 recipients were SARS-CoV-2 seropositive at baseline.

The germline V gene sets CDR1 to SGHTA and CDR2 to FQGNSA. V is pruned by 6 bases and J by 4 bases, leaving 8 bases of the junction without a gene match. Spanning cysteine to phenylalanine, the CDR3 consists of 14 amino acids. The sequence is cut down to CDR3 DNA, 42 bases in frame from base 1. Read against the paper, the sample's time point label means: baseline before first vaccination. Vaccinee samples were obtained from the UK trials COV001 and COV002, which included a single-blind randomized controlled phase 2/3 trial of AZD1222 (ChAdOx1 nCoV-19) in healthy adults. For TCRbeta chain sequencing, PBMC samples from trial participants were taken at day 0 and at day 28 after the second dose. The CDR3 regions of human TCRbeta chains were analyzed by immunosequencing. Concerning the study's data processing: Repertoire TCRs were matched against a reference library of SARS-CoV-2-specific TCRs generated with the MIRA antigen-specificity platform. Breadth was defined as the fraction of unique TCRs that were SARS-CoV-2-associated. Depth was defined as the fraction of total T cells that were SARS-CoV-2-associated. Each spike-specific TCR was assigned to its reactive spike region and to a CD4 or CD8 class using the MIRA data. Log10-transformed breadth and depth values were compared by one-way ANOVA with Sidak's multiple comparisons tests. The clones in this table, taken by TCRdb from immuneACCESS, are in-frame only. Not every clone is retained; where verified, under half of the shortfall comes from an unresolved V gene, and the cause of the rest is unknown. V and J calls and clone size follow that table, whereas D and trimming were derived from the DNA. A total of roughly 140,000 clones appear in this sample, around 88% of them only once. The ten most abundant clones make up 3% to 4.5% of the sample.

The chain couples TRBV7-2 to TRBJ1-2, and TRBD1 aligns with 7 junction nucleotides. The source was peripheral blood, collected on day 0 of AZD1222 vaccination. The TCR was taken from an adult in good health. CDR3 loop: CASSLGGPIYGYTF. The DNA sequence follows: TGTGCCAGCAGTCTAGGGGGCCCAATCTATGGCTACACCTTC.